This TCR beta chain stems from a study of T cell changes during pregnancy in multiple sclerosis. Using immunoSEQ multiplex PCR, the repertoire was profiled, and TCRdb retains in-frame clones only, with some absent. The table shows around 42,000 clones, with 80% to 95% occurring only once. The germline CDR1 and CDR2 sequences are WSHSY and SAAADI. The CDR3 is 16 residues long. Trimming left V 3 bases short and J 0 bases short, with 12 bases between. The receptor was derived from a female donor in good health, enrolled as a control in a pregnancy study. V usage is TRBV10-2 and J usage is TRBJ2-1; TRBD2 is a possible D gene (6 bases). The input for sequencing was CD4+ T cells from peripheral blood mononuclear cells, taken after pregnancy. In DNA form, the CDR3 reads TGCGCCAGCAGTGATTACGCGGGGAGCTCCTACAATGAGCAGTTCTTC. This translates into CASSDYAGSSYNEQFF.